This T cell receptor (beta chain) was identified in a study of T cell responses to AZD1222 COVID-19 vaccine. Study outcomes and limitations: There were mostly white British donors and more females than males, and clonal diversity was possibly underestimated.

Comments on this clone: Its specificity is unknown.

Libraries were prepared by immunoSEQ multiplex PCR; TCRdb keeps only in-frame clonotypes and omits some of them. Of fewer than 90,000 clones in the sample, 88% were seen once. The CDR3 has 14 residues. Germline lookup yields CDR1 GTSNPN and CDR2 SVGIG (reference sequence). V dropped 2 bases and J dropped 5 bases, with 15 bases sitting between them. The origin of this receptor is an adult who received the AZD1222 COVID-19 vaccine. The sample in question was peripheral blood, obtained 28 days after the second AZD1222 dose. The chain links TRBV30 to TRBJ1-2, with D perhaps TRBD1 (6 bases). CDR3 coding DNA: TGTGCCTGGAGTCTGGGGTCACAGGGATATGGCTACACCTTC. Encoded protein: CAWSLGSQGYGYTF.